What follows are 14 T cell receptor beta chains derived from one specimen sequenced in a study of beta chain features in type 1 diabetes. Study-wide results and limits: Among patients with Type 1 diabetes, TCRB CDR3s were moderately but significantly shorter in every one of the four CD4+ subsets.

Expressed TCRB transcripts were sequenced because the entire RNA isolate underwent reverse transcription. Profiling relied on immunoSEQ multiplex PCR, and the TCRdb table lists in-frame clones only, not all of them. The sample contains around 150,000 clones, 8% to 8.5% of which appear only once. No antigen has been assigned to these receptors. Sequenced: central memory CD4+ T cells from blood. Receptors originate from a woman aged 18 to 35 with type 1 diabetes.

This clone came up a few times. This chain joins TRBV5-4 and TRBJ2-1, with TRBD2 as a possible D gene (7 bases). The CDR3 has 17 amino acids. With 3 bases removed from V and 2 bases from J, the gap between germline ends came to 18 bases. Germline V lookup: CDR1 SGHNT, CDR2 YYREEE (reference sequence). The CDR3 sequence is CASSWGGPGRAYNEQFF. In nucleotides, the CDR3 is TGTGCCAGCAGCTGGGGGGGGCCGGGGAGGGCCTACAATGAGCAGTTCTTC.

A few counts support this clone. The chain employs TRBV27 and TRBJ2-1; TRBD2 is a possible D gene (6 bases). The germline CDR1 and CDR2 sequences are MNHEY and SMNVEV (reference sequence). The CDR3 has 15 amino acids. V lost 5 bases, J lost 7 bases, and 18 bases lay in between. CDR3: CASSSPGLKGNEQFF. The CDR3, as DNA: TGTGCCAGCAGTAGTCCGGGACTCAAAGGGAATGAGCAGTTCTTC.

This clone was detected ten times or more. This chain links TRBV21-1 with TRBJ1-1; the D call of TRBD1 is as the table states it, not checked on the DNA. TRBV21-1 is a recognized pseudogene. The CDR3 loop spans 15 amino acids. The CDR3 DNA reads TGTGCCAGCAGCACCAGGACAGGGGGGAACACTGAAGCTTTCTTT. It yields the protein CASSTRTGGNTEAFF.

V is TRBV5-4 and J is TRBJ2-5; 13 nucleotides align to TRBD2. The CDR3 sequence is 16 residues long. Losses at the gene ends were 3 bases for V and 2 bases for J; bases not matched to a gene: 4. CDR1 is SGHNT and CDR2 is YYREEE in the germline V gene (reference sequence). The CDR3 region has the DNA TGTGCCAGCAGCTGGACTAGCGGGGGTGAACAAGAGACCCAGTACTTC. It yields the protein CASSWTSGGEQETQYF.

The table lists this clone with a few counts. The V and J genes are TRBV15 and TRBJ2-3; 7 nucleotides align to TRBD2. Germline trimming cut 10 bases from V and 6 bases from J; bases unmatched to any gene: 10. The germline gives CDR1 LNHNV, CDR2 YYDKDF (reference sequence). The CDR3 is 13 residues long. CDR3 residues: CASTTSKLDTQYF. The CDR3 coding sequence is TGTGCCAGCACGACTAGCAAATTGGATACGCAGTATTTT.

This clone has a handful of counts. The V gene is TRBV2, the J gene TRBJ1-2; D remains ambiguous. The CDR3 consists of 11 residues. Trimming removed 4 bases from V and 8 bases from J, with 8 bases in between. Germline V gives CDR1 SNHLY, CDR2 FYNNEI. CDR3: CASSVRRGYTF. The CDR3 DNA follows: TGTGCCAGCAGTGTTCGGAGAGGCTACACCTTC. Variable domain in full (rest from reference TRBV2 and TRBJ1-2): EPEVTQTPSHQVTQMGQEVILRCVPISNHLYFYWYRQILGQKVEFLVSFYNNEISEKSEIFDDQFSVERPDGSNFTLKIRSTKLEDSAMYFCASSVRRGYTFGSGTRLTVV.

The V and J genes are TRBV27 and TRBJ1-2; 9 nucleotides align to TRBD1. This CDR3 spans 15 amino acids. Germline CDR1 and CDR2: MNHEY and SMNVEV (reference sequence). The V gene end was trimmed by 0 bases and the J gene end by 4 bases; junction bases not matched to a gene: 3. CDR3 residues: CASSLSTGGTYGYTF. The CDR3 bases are TGTGCCAGCAGTTTATCAACAGGGGGCACCTATGGCTACACCTTC.

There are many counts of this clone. CDR3 nucleotides: TGTGCCAGCAGCTTAGCGGTTAGGACAGGGTATAATGAGCAGTTCTTC. It codes for CASSLAVRTGYNEQFF. The chain has TRBV7-2 and TRBJ2-1; TRBD1 matches at 8 bases. V lost 0 bases and J lost 7; bases outside the gene matches: 8. CDR1 and CDR2 (germline): SGHTA, FQGNSA. The CDR3 has 16 residues.

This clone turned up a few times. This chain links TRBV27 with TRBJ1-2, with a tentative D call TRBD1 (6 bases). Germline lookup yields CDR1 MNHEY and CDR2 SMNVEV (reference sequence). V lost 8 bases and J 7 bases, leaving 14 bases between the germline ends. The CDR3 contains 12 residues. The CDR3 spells CASGGQGLGYTF. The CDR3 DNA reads TGTGCCAGCGGGGGTCAGGGGCTTGGCTACACCTTC.

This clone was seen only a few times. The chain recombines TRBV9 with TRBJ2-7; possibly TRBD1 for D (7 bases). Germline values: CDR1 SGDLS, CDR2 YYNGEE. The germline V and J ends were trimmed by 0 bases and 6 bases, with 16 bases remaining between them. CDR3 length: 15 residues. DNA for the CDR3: TGTGCCAGCAGCGTAGAAGGGGCAGGGGGAGGCGAGCAGTACTTC. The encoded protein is CASSVEGAGGGEQYF.

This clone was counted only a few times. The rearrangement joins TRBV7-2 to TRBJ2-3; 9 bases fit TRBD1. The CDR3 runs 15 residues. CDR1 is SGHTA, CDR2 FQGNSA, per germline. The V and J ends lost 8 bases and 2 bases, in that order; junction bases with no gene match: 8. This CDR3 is CASETTGGYTDTQYF. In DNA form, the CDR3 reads TGTGCCAGCGAAACGACAGGGGGATACACAGATACGCAGTATTTT.

The CDR3 region is CASSSGWTQYF. DNA of the CDR3: TGTGCCAGCAGCTCCGGGTGGACCCAGTACTTC. This chain joins TRBV7-6 and TRBJ2-5, with D unresolved. CDR3 length: 11 residues. Per the germline V gene, CDR1 is SGHVS and CDR2 is FNYEAQ. V dropped 4 bases and J dropped 7 bases, with 7 bases sitting between them.

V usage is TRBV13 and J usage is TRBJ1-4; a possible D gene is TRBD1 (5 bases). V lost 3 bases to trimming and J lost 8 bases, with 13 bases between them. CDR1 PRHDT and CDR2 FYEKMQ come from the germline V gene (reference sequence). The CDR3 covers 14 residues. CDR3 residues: CASSFAGGREKLFF. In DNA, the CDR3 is TGTGCCAGCAGCTTTGCCGGGGGTCGAGAAAAACTGTTTTTT.

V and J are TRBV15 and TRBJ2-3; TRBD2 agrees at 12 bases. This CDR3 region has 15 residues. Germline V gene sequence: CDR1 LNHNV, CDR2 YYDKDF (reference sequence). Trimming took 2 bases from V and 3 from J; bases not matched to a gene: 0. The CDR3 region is CATSRLAGGTDTQYF. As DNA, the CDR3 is TGTGCCACCAGCAGACTAGCGGGAGGGACAGATACGCAGTATTTT.